This TCR beta chain was retrieved from a study of T cells in Graves' hyperthyroidism and ophthalmopathy (dated by TCRdb to between 2018 and 2021). Turning to the overall study: Peripheral blood was sampled at the time of initial diagnosis, prior to any treatment. To identify TCR V-J signatures that set the groups apart, the researchers used a discovery cohort of 100 patients, made up of approximately 43 with Graves' ophthalmopathy and 55 to 65 with stable Graves' hyperthyroidism. Prospective prediction of ophthalmopathy was tested in an independent validation cohort of 18 to 20 hyperthyroidism patients and 15 to 17 patients who later progressed to ophthalmopathy. The roughly 94 discovery patients were randomly divided into training and test sets at a 7:3 ratio. In addition, the study compared T-cell repertoires in thyroid tissue and in blood from roughly 6 Graves' hyperthyroidism patients. Following sampling, methimazole starting at 30 mg daily was given to hyperthyroidism patients, and high-dose intravenous methylprednisolone was given to ophthalmopathy patients. The paper describes TCR Vbeta CDR3 sequencing of about 140 peripheral blood samples, made up of 43 ophthalmopathy patients, approximately 73 hyperthyroidism patients and 17 progressor patients. The paper as a whole reports these results and caveats: In cross-validation, a model built on a 13 V-J signature told ophthalmopathy apart from stable hyperthyroidism with just under 90% sensitivity and 81% to 82% specificity, and in testing the same model reached 80%/75%. Most expanded thyroid clonotypes (frequency above 0.001) were also detected in blood, suggesting blood repertoires may reflect thyroid immune responses. During validation, the model predicted progression to ophthalmopathy a median of about 6.3 months ahead of onset, with roughly 65% sensitivity and more than 72% specificity. Sample size was not statistically predetermined, and investigators were not blinded to group allocation.

A patient counted as having stable Graves' hyperthyroidism if no progression to ophthalmopathy occurred over 18 months of follow-up. The hyperthyroidism patients were between 18 and 65 years old and newly diagnosed, with a disease duration of less than 2 months. The study excluded patients with uncontrolled infections, other autoimmune diseases, pregnancy or lactation. Diagnoses were established on the basis of clinical symptoms, serum thyroxine and TRAb, thyroid ultrasound, and orbital computed tomography. PBMCs were separated from under 11 ml of fresh peripheral blood using Ficoll-Paque density gradient centrifugation. Total RNA was extracted with Trizol reagent, and quality was checked on an Agilent 2100 Bioanalyzer. As regards this clonotype: Its antigen is not yet known. No much larger clone exists at a distance of one base, and base qualities are not known.

The TCR beta CDR3 regions were amplified from RNA transcripts. The TCR CDR3 was subjected to a first round of RT-PCR using the HTBI primer set and the Qiagen OneStep RT-PCR kit. A second multiplex PCR round built the libraries, followed by size selection and purification. Sequencing of the libraries was done on an Illumina HiSeq2000 using paired-end 100 bp reads. The study's processing was this. SOAPnuke was used to process the raw data, removing reads that contained adapters or uncalled bases, had a mean Phred below 15, or lacked an exact match to the constant primer or identifier. High-quality paired reads were merged using COPE v1.2.5, and each unique nucleotide sequence was defined as a clonotype. MiTCR v1.1 was used to align the clonotypes against IMGT TRBV, TRBD and TRBJ reference segments. Analysis was restricted to V-J combinations with a frequency above 0.0001, which covered just over 98% of repertoires. The TCS score was defined as F50 (clonal expansion) divided by E x V (chaos), with BLOSUM62-based TCRdist calculated between CDR3 peptides within each V-J. Welch's t-statistics and random forest reduced 500 to 650 V-J features to 13, which were used in a naive Bayes classifier (R e1071). TCRdb itself trimmed the public reads at Q25 with fastp, ran MiXCR and retained productive beta chains. For every CDR3 protein sequence, its rows merge into one entry that carries the most common genes and DNA. It is TCRdb's table, rather than the study itself, that gives the V and J calls and clone size. The sample includes about 400,000 distinct CDR3 sequences, with 14% to 15% observed a single time. The top ten constitute 30% to 35% of the sample.

The V end loses 4 bases and the J end loses 9 bases, and a stretch of 14 bases separates them. From the germline V gene (reference sequence), CDR1 is SGHNT and CDR2 is YYREEE. There are 13 amino acids in the CDR3, from cysteine to phenylalanine inclusive. Only the CDR3 DNA is retained, 39 bases long and in frame from the first base. Recombination linked TRBV5-4 to TRBJ2-1, with a tentative D gene TRBD2 over 5 matching bases. Sequenced: blood. This receptor was taken from a woman aged 30 to 39 with Graves' hyperthyroidism. The DNA sequence reads TGTGCCAGCAGCCAGAGTTGGGAGAGTGAGCAGTTCTTC. This encodes CASSQSWESEQFF.